Each of the 22 T cell receptor beta chains below was sequenced from the same sample in a study of blood T cells in healthy people across ages. PCR was performed a second time for 7 to 11 cycles using a sample-barcoded 5' primer and a J-beta primer mix. TCRdb redid the calling of the 5' RACE reads with MiXCR, one entry per CDR3 protein. The table includes roughly 800,000 distinct CDR3 sequences, roughly 64% detected once. Sequenced: blood. These receptors originate from a man between 25 and 39 years old in good health.

This chain connects TRBV27 to TRBJ1-1; D gene uncertain. CDR3 length: 14 residues. Trimming pared 6 bases from V and 4 bases from J, leaving 15 bases between. CDR1 is MNHEY and CDR2 is SMNVEV in the germline V gene (reference sequence). The CDR3 DNA reads as TGTGCCAGCAGCCCTAGGATCCCGGTCACTGAAGCTTTCTTT. This codes for CASSPRIPVTEAFF.

The rearrangement uses TRBV5-1 and TRBJ2-3; 8 bases are shared with TRBD1. The CDR3 runs 14 residues. Unmatched junction bases numbered 7, after V lost 4 bases and J lost 6 bases. In germline, CDR1 is SGHRS, CDR2 YFSETQ. The DNA for the CDR3 is TGCGCCAGCAGCCCAGGGGGCGAAGGGGATACGCAGTATTTT. Protein product: CASSPGGEGDTQYF.

This clonotype was found a few times. The chain carries TRBV11-1 and TRBJ2-6, with 8 bases lining up with TRBD2. There are 22 residues in the CDR3. Looked up from germline, CDR1 is SGHAT and CDR2 is FQDESV (reference sequence). V lost 5 bases to trimming and J lost 0 bases; unmatched junction nucleotides: 21. Here the CDR3 DNA reads TGTGCCAGCAGCGATCCGACTCCGACCCGACTAGCGTTTAGCTCTGGGGCCAACGTCCTGACTTTC. The encoded protein is CASSDPTPTRLAFSSGANVLTF.

The chain employs TRBV6-2 or TRBV6-3 and TRBJ2-5; the D gene is possibly TRBD1 (7 bases). The J call is uncertain, as TRBJ2-7 better fits the DNA end. This CDR3 has 14 amino acids. CDR1 MNHEY and CDR2 SVGEGT come from the germline V gene. The CDR3 coding sequence is TGTGCCGCCCAGGGGGGACAGTTTACCTACGAGCAGTACTTC. It yields the protein CAAQGGQFTYEQYF.

This clonotype occurred once. V and J are TRBV19 and TRBJ2-7, with 8 bases aligning to TRBD1. Looked up from germline, CDR1 is LNHDA and CDR2 is SQIVND (reference sequence). This CDR3 spans 15 amino acids. Trimming removed 3 bases from V and 3 bases from J; junction bases left unmatched: 7. The CDR3 sequence is CASSIQGARNYEQYF. As DNA, the CDR3 is TGTGCCAGTAGTATTCAGGGGGCGCGGAACTACGAGCAGTACTTC.

The V gene is TRBV11-2, the J gene TRBJ1-4, with D tentatively TRBD1 (5 bases). The germline V gene has CDR1 SGHAT and CDR2 FQNNGV. V lost 6 bases, J lost 0 bases, and 11 bases lay in between. This CDR3 spans 15 amino acids. The CDR3 DNA follows: TGTGCCAGCAGGGGGGGACCCACAACTAATGAAAAACTGTTTTTT. Its translation: CASRGGPTTNEKLFF.

The J gene is TRBJ2-7, the V gene TRBV4-2, with 9 bases aligning to TRBD1. With V trimmed by 1 base and J by 4 bases, 5 bases remained unmatched. This CDR3 is built from 15 residues. Germline-derived CDR1 and CDR2 are LGHNA and YNFKEQ. The DNA of the CDR3 is TGTGCCAGCAGCCAAGGGGGGACAGGGATTTACGAGCAGTACTTC. Its translation is CASSQGGTGIYEQYF.

The chain combines TRBV29-1 with TRBJ2-4, with unresolved D. The J call may be mistaken, given a closer DNA end match to TRBJ2-7. Germline CDR1 reads SQVTM; CDR2 reads ANQGSEA. The CDR3 has 10 residues. CDR3 in amino acids: CSVDGYEQYF. CDR3 bases: TGCAGCGTTGACGGCTACGAGCAGTACTTC.

J is TRBJ2-1 and V is TRBV30; D may correspond to TRBD1 or TRBD2 (5 bases each). Between the trimmed V and J ends, which lost 5 bases and 7 bases, there was a span of 15 bases. The CDR3 consists of 13 residues. CDR1 is GTSNPN, CDR2 SVGIG, per germline (reference sequence). CDR3 protein: CAWSSGTGNEQFF. Written as DNA, the CDR3 is TGTGCCTGGTCCTCAGGGACGGGTAATGAGCAGTTCTTC.

The rearrangement joins TRBV29-1 to TRBJ1-2, with D hard to call. Deletions cut 1 base from V and 5 bases from J, with 14 bases between. This CDR3 comprises 14 residues. Germline CDR1 is SQVTM and CDR2 is ANQGSEA. CDR3: CSVEGFRGRYGYTF. CDR3 nucleotides: TGCAGCGTTGAAGGATTTAGAGGGCGGTATGGCTACACCTTC.

This clonotype was seen only once. The rearrangement joins TRBV6-4 to TRBJ1-2, with D perhaps matching TRBD1 (5 bases). Germline V CDR1 and CDR2: MRHNA, SNTAGT. The CDR3 runs to 13 residues. Trimming removed 3 bases from V and 13 bases from J, with 18 bases in between. The DNA for the CDR3 is TGTGCCAGCAGTGAACCGTCGACAGCGCCGATCACCTTC. It encodes CASSEPSTAPITF.

The V gene is TRBV6-2 or TRBV6-3, the J gene TRBJ2-1; maybe TRBD2 (5 bases). The V and J ends lost 11 bases and 3 bases respectively, with 17 bases between them. Germline CDR1 MNHEY, CDR2 SVGEGT. This CDR3 region has 14 residues. In DNA, the CDR3 is TGTGCCTGCGACCCCAGGACTGGCTACAATGAGCAGTTCTTC. The encoded protein is CACDPRTGYNEQFF.

The rearrangement joins TRBV9 to TRBJ1-2; D not certain. V was clipped by 0 bases and J by 1 base, with 19 bases between them. Germline lookup yields CDR1 SGDLS and CDR2 YYNGEE. The CDR3 consists of 18 residues. The CDR3 sequence: CASSVGHGPSSGNYGYTF. The DNA of the CDR3 is TGTGCCAGCAGCGTAGGCCACGGCCCGTCCTCCGGTAACTATGGCTACACCTTC. Looking up the rest from reference TRBV9 and TRBJ1-2 gives the full variable domain: DSGVTQTPKHLITATGQRVTLRCSPRSGDLSVYWYQQSLDQGLQFLIQYYNGEERAKGNILERFSAQQFPDLHSELNLSSLELGDSALYFCASSVGHGPSSGNYGYTFGSGTRLTVV.

V gene TRBV7-2 combines with J gene TRBJ2-5, with TRBD2 as a possible D gene (9 bases). The better agreement between TRBJ2-4 and the DNA end casts doubt on the J call. The germline gives CDR1 SGHTA, CDR2 FQGNSA. The CDR3 is made up of 14 amino acids. The DNA for the CDR3 is TGTGCCAGCGGCGGGGGGGACAGGAAAAACATTCAGTACTTC. It is translated as CASGGGDRKNIQYF.

The chain combines TRBV29-1 with TRBJ2-3; 7 bases are shared with TRBD1. Trimming removed 6 bases from V and 3 bases from J; junction bases left unmatched: 12. There are 15 residues in the CDR3. In germline, CDR1 is SQVTM, CDR2 ANQGSEA. In nucleotides, the CDR3 is TGCAGCGTACTAAAGGGACAGTCCGGGACAGATACGCAGTATTTT. This translates into CSVLKGQSGTDTQYF.

J is TRBJ1-5 and V is TRBV3-1, with a possible D match to TRBD1 (5 bases). In germline, CDR1 is LGHDT, CDR2 YNNKEL (reference sequence). The CDR3 spans 15 residues. Deletions cut 0 bases from V and 7 bases from J, with 13 bases between. This CDR3 reads CASSQDRGDRQPQHF. CDR3 sequence (DNA): TGTGCCAGCAGCCAAGATCGGGGGGATCGGCAGCCCCAGCATTTT.

The chain couples TRBV6-5 to TRBJ2-5; weak D call: TRBD1 (5 bases). Germline-derived CDR1 and CDR2 are MNHEY and SVGAGI. The CDR3 contains 12 residues. V lost 7 bases and J 8 bases, leaving 14 bases between the germline ends. CDR3 sequence (DNA): TGTGCCAGCATGGGGCTGGCGGCCACCCAGTACTTC. Its protein product is CASMGLAATQYF.

The rearrangement links TRBV2 to TRBJ2-5; TRBD1 is a possible D gene (5 bases). The DNA end is more similar to TRBJ2-7, so the J call may be wrong. In germline, CDR1 is SNHLY, CDR2 FYNNEI. The CDR3 extends over 14 amino acids. As DNA, the CDR3 is TGTGCCAGCAGTCGACAGACGAACGGCTACGAGCAGTACTTC. It encodes CASSRQTNGYEQYF.

This clonotype was found once. This chain uses TRBV7-3 with TRBJ1-1, with 7 bases identical to TRBD1. V gave up 5 bases and J gave up 6 bases; unmatched junction bases: 3. This CDR3 is built from 12 residues. Germline CDR1 is SGHTA and CDR2 is FQGTGA. CDR3 nucleotide sequence: TGTGCCAGCAGCACAACAGGGGCTGAAGCTTTCTTT. It is translated as CASSTTGAEAFF.

The gene calls are TRBV29-1 and TRBJ2-2; possibly TRBD1 for D (6 bases). Germline CDR1 is SQVTM and CDR2 is ANQGSEA. V gave up 5 bases and J gave up 2 bases, with 9 bases separating them. This CDR3 has 13 amino acids. The chain's CDR3 is CSVIQGNTGELFF. The DNA of the CDR3 is TGCAGCGTTATACAGGGTAACACCGGGGAGCTGTTTTTT.

This chain joins TRBV10-3 and TRBJ2-3, with 8 bases identical to TRBD2. V shed 6 bases and J 3 bases; nucleotides not matched to a gene: 8. Germline V gene data show CDR1 as ENHRY and CDR2 as SYGVKD. The CDR3 has 15 residues. This CDR3 reads CAISDRSGRTDTQYF. CDR3 bases: TGTGCCATCAGCGACCGAAGCGGGAGAACAGATACGCAGTATTTT.

This clonotype has a handful of counts. V gene TRBV12-5 combines with J gene TRBJ2-1; D uncertain. CDR3 length: 17 residues. V lost 0 bases to trimming and J lost 7 bases, with 19 bases between them. Germline assignment: CDR1 LGHNT and CDR2 FRNRAP. CDR3 region: CASGLVMGSRRTNEQFF. The CDR3 bases are TGTGCTAGTGGTTTGGTAATGGGGTCAAGGCGGACGAATGAGCAGTTCTTC.